This T cell receptor (beta chain) was retrieved from a study of blood T cell dynamics during melanoma immunotherapy (dated by TCRdb to 2020 to 2021). In the study overall: Patients with metastatic melanoma were treated with first-line pembrolizumab or nivolumab plus ipilimumab as standard of care in the United Kingdom. Peripheral T cell receptor repertoires of metastatic melanoma patients were profiled before and after one cycle of checkpoint inhibitor therapy to find early correlates of response. Consecutive patients formed a training cohort, and a further independent group of patients from the same centre was pooled into an external validation set.

This sample's time point label indicates: pre-treatment baseline. Blood samples were taken at two points: before treatment (T0) and at week 3 (W3), which came after the first cycle of checkpoint blockade. Except for a couple of patients with rapid clinical progression, response was assessed 12 weeks after the first infusion by RECIST 1.1; disease control meant complete response, partial response or stable disease. Patients were excluded for prior systemic cancer treatment, concomitant immunosuppressant therapy or synchronous other active malignancies. To track both circulating cells and T cell turnover, TCR beta was sequenced from bulk PBMC as well as from plasma cell-free DNA. Of note for this clone: No cognate antigen has been identified for it. No clone much larger than this one lies a single base away; base qualities are absent.

For every cfDNA sample, a fixed 40 ng of plasma cell-free DNA was loaded. TCR beta CDR3 sequences were amplified from genomic DNA with the immunoSEQ TCRb Assay kit following manufacturer instructions. The KAPA Library Quantification Kit for Illumina platforms was used to quantify the pooled libraries by qPCR. Pooled libraries were sequenced on an Illumina NextSeq 500, clustered at roughly 0.6-1.2 pM. Processing in the source paper ran as follows. TCR data were analyzed using immunoSEQ ANALYZER and the R LymphoSeq package. A rearrangement efficiency score was calculated as productive divided by the sum of productive and non-productive CDR3 sequences. Clonality was measured with the Gini coefficient and diversity with the Renyi index at alpha=1, and both measures were compared pairwise between timepoints within each patient. Clonal relatedness used an edit distance of 3, and repertoire similarity used the Bhattacharyya coefficient, both computed in LymphoSeq. Linear discriminant analysis on week-3 changes in clonality and diversity was built with the R MASS and caret packages to classify response. In its TCRdb copy, this immuneACCESS table keeps in-frame sequences only and misses some clones. Where compared with another copy, unresolved V genes explain less than half of these, and the others have no known cause. V, J and clone size were drawn from that table, and D and trimming were deduced from the DNA. The sample records several thousand clones, around 90% of which are singletons. In total, the top ten clones hold around 12% of the sample.

In the germline V gene (reference sequence), CDR1 corresponds to PRHDT and CDR2 to FYEKMQ. Its CDR3 holds 16 amino acids, cysteine through phenylalanine. Only the CDR3 DNA is retained, 48 bases long and in frame from the first base. Clipping removes 1 base from V and 5 bases from J, with 6 as the unmatched junction base count. General conclusions and limits of the study: The relatively small sample size was acknowledged as something that could potentially limit how far the results can be generalized. The study was unable to establish whether the T cell clones driving the repertoire changes were melanoma-specific or instead reflected general immune activation. The change in the cfDNA rearrangement efficiency score from T0 to W3 increased in patients who achieved disease control but not in progressors, which suggests greater peripheral T cell turnover.

The sequence is built from TRBV13 and TRBJ2-1, and TRBD2 matches 9 of the central bases. The material was cell-free DNA from blood, obtained from a patient treated with checkpoint blockade. This sample's cell subset or site label indicates: plasma cell-free DNA. The TCR was taken from a human donor with melanoma. CDR3 reads: CASSLEVAGVNNEQFF. The sequenced DNA: TGTGCCAGCAGCTTAGAGGTAGCGGGGGTAAACAATGAGCAGTTCTTC.